A single sample is the source of the 21 T cell receptor beta chains below, sequenced in a study of blood T cell repertoires in COVID-19. Sequenced by immunoSEQ multiplex PCR; TCRdb stores in-frame clones only, minus some. The data contain roughly 170,000 clones, 70% to 80% of them seen just once; the ten biggest clones take up around 8%. Sequencing was carried out using peripheral blood. These receptors all come from a woman aged 60-75 years with COVID-19, enrolled during active disease.

The CDR3 sequence is CASSPRQGDNSPLHF. CDR3 nucleotides: TGTGCCAGCAGTCCCCGACAGGGTGATAATTCACCCCTCCACTTT. J is TRBJ1-6 and V is TRBV6-5; 7 nucleotides line up with TRBD1. CDR3 length: 15 residues. With 5 bases clipped from V and 5 bases from J, the junction kept 6 bases outside the gene matches. The V gene's germline CDR1 is MNHEY and CDR2 SVGAGI.

This chain links TRBV5-1 with TRBJ1-1, with D possibly TRBD1 on 5 matching bases. CDR1 is SGHRS, CDR2 YFSETQ, per germline. This CDR3 contains 15 residues. The ends were cut back, 0 bases at V and 0 bases at J, with 9 bases in the middle. This CDR3 reads CASSLGQGLNTEAFF. For the CDR3, the DNA is TGCGCCAGCAGCTTGGGGCAGGGCCTGAACACTGAAGCTTTCTTT. Drawing the rest from reference TRBV5-1 and TRBJ1-1, the complete variable domain is KAGVTQTPRYLIKTRGQQVTLSCSPISGHRSVSWYQQTPGQGLQFLFEYFSETQRNKGNFPGRFSGRQFSNSRSEMNVSTLELGDSALYLCASSLGQGLNTEAFFGQGTRLTVV.

J is TRBJ2-3 and V is TRBV11-1, with D tentatively TRBD2 (6 bases). This CDR3 has 14 residues. The V and J ends lost 1 base and 3 bases respectively, with 8 bases between them. Germline CDR1 reads SGHAT; CDR2 reads FQDESV (reference sequence). The CDR3, as DNA: TGTGCCAGCAGCTTAGAGGGACTGACAGATACGCAGTATTTT. Amino acid sequence: CASSLEGLTDTQYF.

The chain carries TRBV6-5 and TRBJ1-6; the match to TRBD1 covers 7 bases. CDR1 is MNHEY and CDR2 is SVGAGI in the germline V gene. The CDR3 extends over 15 amino acids. V lost 2 bases, J lost 8 bases, and 6 bases stayed unmatched. The CDR3 region has the DNA TGTGCCAGCAGTTACACTCGGACAGGAGATTCACCCCTCCACTTT. This translates into CASSYTRTGDSPLHF.

The J gene is TRBJ1-4, the V gene TRBV7-9; D is uncertain. Germline V gene data show CDR1 as SEHNR and CDR2 as FQNEAQ (reference sequence). Trimming pared 8 bases from V and 5 bases from J, leaving 9 bases between. The CDR3 runs to 12 residues. As DNA, the CDR3 is TGTGCCAGCGGTCGAGAAAATGAAAAACTGTTTTTT. Translating gives CASGRENEKLFF.

J is TRBJ1-1 and V is TRBV19, with 8 nucleotides matching TRBD1. The CDR3 covers 16 residues. The germline V gene has CDR1 LNHDA and CDR2 SQIVND (reference sequence). Germline trimming cut 4 bases from V and 1 base from J; bases unmatched to any gene: 8. CDR3 residues: CASSTQGGLANTEAFF. The CDR3 coding sequence is TGTGCCAGTAGTACACAGGGGGGCCTTGCGAACACTGAAGCTTTCTTT.

This sequence joins TRBV5-5 and TRBJ1-6; D uncertain. The CDR3 has 15 residues. The V and J ends lost 2 bases and 8 bases respectively, with 14 bases between them. Germline assignment: CDR1 SGHKS and CDR2 YYEKEE (reference sequence). The CDR3 loop is CASSLAGNSDSPLHF. CDR3 sequence (DNA): TGTGCCAGCAGCTTAGCAGGCAACTCGGATTCACCCCTCCACTTT.

This chain connects TRBV15 to TRBJ1-2; possibly TRBD1 for D (6 bases). Trimming removed 0 bases from V and 4 bases from J, with 12 bases in between. Germline V gene data show CDR1 as LNHNV and CDR2 as YYDKDF (reference sequence). CDR3 length: 15 residues. In DNA, the CDR3 is TGTGCCACCAGCAGAGATCGGTGGACAGCCTATGGCTACACCTTC. Translation gives CATSRDRWTAYGYTF.

This chain connects TRBV9 to TRBJ2-1; 7 bases align to TRBD2. The length of the CDR3 is 14 residues. The germline V gene encodes CDR1 SGDLS and CDR2 YYNGEE. With V trimmed by 1 base and J by 11 bases, 9 bases remained unmatched. The CDR3 loop reads CASSVSPELAKQFF. The CDR3 DNA is TGTGCCAGCAGCGTATCCCCCGAACTAGCGAAGCAGTTCTTC.

The chain joins TRBV7-3 to TRBJ2-2; maybe TRBD1 (6 bases). This CDR3 is 16 amino acids long. The germline V and J ends were trimmed by 2 bases and 2 bases, with 12 bases remaining between them. In germline, CDR1 is SGHTA, CDR2 FQGTGA. CDR3 sequence: CASSLQGTLNTGELFF. The DNA of the CDR3 is TGTGCCAGCAGCTTACAGGGGACCCTAAACACCGGGGAGCTGTTTTTT.

The chain couples TRBV20-1 to TRBJ2-1; the match to TRBD2 covers 7 bases. The CDR3 contains 14 residues. CDR1 is DFQATT and CDR2 is SNEGSKA in the germline V gene (reference sequence). J lost 6 bases, V lost 5 bases, and 10 bases had no gene match. CDR3 nucleotide sequence: TGCAGTGCTGGTGTGCCTAGCGGAACCAATGAGCAGTTCTTC. It is translated as CSAGVPSGTNEQFF.

This chain joins TRBV6-1 and TRBJ2-7, with 9 bases lining up with TRBD2. The CDR3 has 18 amino acids. V shed 2 bases, J shed 0 bases, and the junction held 11 bases outside the gene matches. Per germline, CDR1 MNHNS and CDR2 SASEGT. CDR3 region: CASSESPVVAGASYEQYV. CDR3 in DNA: TGTGCCAGCAGTGAAAGCCCCGTGGTAGCGGGGGCCTCCTACGAGCAGTACGTC.

In DNA form, the CDR3 reads TGTGCCAGCAAGACAGGGGGAGGGCGGAGAGAGACCCAGTACTTC. It translates to CASKTGGGRRETQYF. The rearrangement links TRBV28 to TRBJ2-5; 9 bases match TRBD1. CDR1 MDHEN and CDR2 SYDVKM come from the germline V gene. CDR3 length: 15 amino acids. V shed 7 bases and J 4 bases; nucleotides not matched to a gene: 10. Full variable domain (outside the CDR3, taken from reference TRBV28 and TRBJ2-5): DVKVTQSSRYLVKRTGEKVFLECVQDMDHENMFWYRQDPGLGLRLIYFSYDVKMKEKGDIPEGYSVSREKKERFSLILESASTNQTSMYLCASKTGGGRRETQYFGPGTRLLVL.

This clone was counted only a few times. The chain couples TRBV6-5 to TRBJ1-5, with 7 bases lining up with TRBD1. The CDR3 covers 13 residues. Looked up from germline, CDR1 is MNHEY and CDR2 is SVGAGI. V lost 6 bases to trimming and J lost 2 bases; unmatched junction nucleotides: 1. CDR3 loop: CASRGTGNQPQHF. In nucleotides, the CDR3 is TGTGCCAGCAGGGGGACAGGCAATCAGCCCCAGCATTTT.

The CDR3 loop reads CASSSLGQSTDTQYF. The CDR3 DNA is TGTGCCAGCAGTTCACTGGGACAGAGCACAGATACGCAGTATTTT. This chain links TRBV28 with TRBJ2-3, with TRBD1 matching over 7 bases. V was clipped by 4 bases and J by 0 bases; unmatched bases: 4. From germline, CDR1 is MDHEN and CDR2 SYDVKM. This CDR3 is 15 amino acids long. The whole variable domain, filled in from reference TRBV28 and TRBJ2-3, reads DVKVTQSSRYLVKRTGEKVFLECVQDMDHENMFWYRQDPGLGLRLIYFSYDVKMKEKGDIPEGYSVSREKKERFSLILESASTNQTSMYLCASSSLGQSTDTQYFGPGTRLTVL.

Regarding this clone: At one of its ends the junction is not consistent with the germline gene, which may arise from a read error. This rearrangement joins TRBV5-1 to TRBJ1-1; weak D call: TRBD1 (6 bases). Germline V lookup: CDR1 SGHRS, CDR2 YFSETQ. This CDR3 has 15 amino acids. Here the CDR3 reads CARSRGRGVNTEAFF. In DNA form, the CDR3 reads TGCGCCCGCAGCCGGGGGAGGGGGGTGAACACTGAAGCTTTCTTT.

The CDR3 coding sequence is TGTGCCAGCAGCGCAAGCGGGGGAACCTACAATGAGCAGTTCTTC. It yields the protein CASSASGGTYNEQFF. The chain recombines TRBV7-3 with TRBJ2-1, with 8 positions matching TRBD2. Unmatched junction bases numbered 5, after V lost 5 bases and J lost 2 bases. Germline CDR1 is SGHTA and CDR2 is FQGTGA. This CDR3 region has 15 residues.

The genes are TRBV28 and TRBJ2-1; TRBD2 matches at 11 bases. CDR3 length: 16 amino acids. CDR1 and CDR2 from the germline V gene are MDHEN and SYDVKM. The V gene end was trimmed by 6 bases and the J gene end by 6 bases; junction bases not matched to a gene: 10. The CDR3, as DNA: TGTGCCAGCAGCCCCCCGACTAGCGGGGCGCTCAATGAGCAGTTCTTC. Amino acid sequence: CASSPPTSGALNEQFF.

The chain is built from TRBV9 and TRBJ1-3; D ambiguous. Germline CDR1 SGDLS, CDR2 YYNGEE. The CDR3 totals 15 residues. V was trimmed by 4 bases and J by 9 bases, leaving 20 bases between them. The CDR3 is CASSPDGSLESTIYF. CDR3 DNA: TGTGCCAGCAGCCCTGACGGGAGTCTCGAGAGCACCATATATTTT.

The sample holds one count of this clone. This rearrangement joins TRBV19 to TRBJ2-2; TRBD1 aligns across 7 bases. The germline V gene has CDR1 LNHDA and CDR2 SQIVND (reference sequence). The CDR3 length is 16 residues. V dropped 7 bases and J dropped 1; count of bases not matched to a gene: 9. The CDR3 loop reads CASTPSRTGNTGELFF. DNA of the CDR3: TGTGCCAGTACCCCATCCCGGACAGGGAACACCGGGGAGCTGTTTTTT. Based on the CDR3 plus reference TRBV19 and TRBJ2-2, the full variable domain is DGGITQSPKYLFRKEGQNVTLSCEQNLNHDAMYWYRQDPGQGLRLIYYSQIVNDFQKGDIAEGYSVSREKKESFPLTVTSAQKNPTAFYLCASTPSRTGNTGELFFGEGSRLTVL.

The J gene is TRBJ2-3, the V gene TRBV9, with 11 bases lining up with TRBD2. The germline gives CDR1 SGDLS, CDR2 YYNGEE. This CDR3 contains 16 residues. The J segment lost 0 bases and the V segment lost 3 bases, leaving 3 bases of the junction unmatched. Written as DNA, the CDR3 is TGTGCCAGCAGCGCGCGGACTAGCGGGAGCACAGATACGCAGTATTTT. It yields the protein CASSARTSGSTDTQYF.